This TCR beta chain was recorded in a study of metastatic and nonmetastatic thyroid tumors. Points from the study as a whole: Across blood and tumor, TCR beta diversity in malignant thyroid tumors was reportedly significantly higher than in benign nodules.

The CDR3 has 17 residues. Germline-derived CDR1 and CDR2 are MNHEY and SMNVEV (reference sequence). The germline V and J ends were trimmed by 5 bases and 5 bases, with 23 bases remaining between them. MiXCR reprocessed the PCR reads for TCRdb. The sample lists tens of thousands of clones; around 13% were seen once. Thyroid surgery had not been preceded by any treatment in any patient. This clone showed up just a few times. Antigen: not known. This chain uses TRBV27 with TRBJ2-3; D may match TRBD1 or TRBD2 (7 bases each). Sequencing was performed on blood. The TCR sequence derives from a female donor with papillary thyroid cancer or a benign thyroid nodule (not recorded which). Some clones in this sample may be carry-over from other donors' samples. The CDR3 DNA follows: TGTGCCAGCAGTCCAAACCCCGGGGAGGGGGACAGAGATACGCAGTATTTT. It is translated as CASSPNPGEGDRDTQYF.